Detailed here is one T cell receptor (beta chain). Antigen unknown. The survey-level immunoSEQ assay was used. Sequencing used immunoSEQ multiplex PCR; TCRdb keeps in-frame clones, though not all of them. This sample has tens of thousands of clones, with around 80% found just once. The data belong to a study of STAT5B mutations in CD4+ large granular lymphocyte leukemia. Study outcomes and limitations: Around 25% of private leukemic clonotypes occurred rarely in other patients' non-leukemic repertoires.

J was trimmed by 6 bases and V by 6 bases; bases with no gene match: 4. Germline CDR1 is MGHDK and CDR2 is SYGVNS. The CDR3 sequence is 14 residues long. The sequenced sample was CD4+ T cells from blood buffy coats. The chain employs TRBV25-1 and TRBJ1-4, with 10 bases matching TRBD1. The clonotype originates from a human donor in good health. The DNA for the CDR3 is TGTGCCAGCAGGCCCGACAGGGGGCATGAAAAACTGTTTTTT. This encodes CASRPDRGHEKLFF.